This T cell receptor (beta chain) was sequenced for a study of T cell responses to AZD1222 COVID-19 vaccine. This CDR3 has 11 amino acids. V shed 5 bases and J shed 3 bases, with 7 bases lying between them. Germline-derived CDR1 and CDR2 are GTSNPN and SVGIG (reference sequence). Clones were read by immunoSEQ multiplex PCR, and TCRdb kept only the in-frame ones, dropping some. This table holds about 150,000 clones, about 91% found once. This clonotype was sampled from an adult in good health. This chain joins TRBV30 and TRBJ1-1, with D maybe TRBD1 (5 bases). Sequenced here: peripheral blood, sampled on day 0 of AZD1222 vaccination. CDR3 DNA: TGTGCCTGGCAGACAGACACTGAAGCTTTCTTT. It encodes CAWQTDTEAFF.